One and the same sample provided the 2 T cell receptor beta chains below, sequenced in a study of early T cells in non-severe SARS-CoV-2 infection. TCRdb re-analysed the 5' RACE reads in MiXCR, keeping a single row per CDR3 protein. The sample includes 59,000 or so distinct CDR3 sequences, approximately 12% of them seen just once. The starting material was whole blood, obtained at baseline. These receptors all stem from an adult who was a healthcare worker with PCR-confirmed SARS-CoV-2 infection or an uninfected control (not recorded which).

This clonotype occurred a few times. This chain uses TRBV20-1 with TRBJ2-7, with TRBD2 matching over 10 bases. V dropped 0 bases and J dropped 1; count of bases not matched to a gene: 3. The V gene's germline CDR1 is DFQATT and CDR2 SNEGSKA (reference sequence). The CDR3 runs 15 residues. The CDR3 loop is CSARDWTSGSYEQYF. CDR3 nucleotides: TGCAGTGCTAGAGATTGGACTAGCGGATCCTACGAGCAGTACTTC.

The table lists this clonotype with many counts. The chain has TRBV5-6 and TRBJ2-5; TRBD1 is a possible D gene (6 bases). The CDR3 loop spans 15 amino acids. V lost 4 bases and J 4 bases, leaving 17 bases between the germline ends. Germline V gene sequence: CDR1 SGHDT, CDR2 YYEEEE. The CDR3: CASSAHHPRGETQYF. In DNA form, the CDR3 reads TGTGCCAGCAGCGCCCACCATCCCAGGGGAGAGACCCAGTACTTC.